This T cell receptor beta chain came from a study of T cell responses to AZD1222 COVID-19 vaccine. The CDR3 spans 16 residues. V lost 0 bases and J lost 0, with 9 bases in between. Germline assignment: CDR1 MNHEY and CDR2 SMNVEV (reference sequence). Repertoires were generated with immunoSEQ multiplex PCR, while TCRdb's copy carries only in-frame clones and drops some. The sample lists roughly 100,000 clones, around nine tenths occurring once. The chain joins TRBV27 to TRBJ2-1; D not resolved. Sample: peripheral blood, taken on day 0 of AZD1222 vaccination. This receptor was identified in an adult in good health. The CDR3 protein is CASSLSRDASYNEQFF. CDR3 bases: TGTGCCAGCAGTTTATCGCGTGACGCCTCCTACAATGAGCAGTTCTTC.